This T cell receptor (beta chain) was sequenced for a study of Graves' ophthalmopathy and Graves' hyperthyroidism. Study overall: If no ophthalmopathy appeared within 18 months of follow-up, hyperthyroidism was termed stable. Study observations and caveats: The model's prediction of ophthalmopathy progression had roughly 71% sensitivity and around 72% specificity.

In this sample, this clonotype turned up a few times. The target antigen is unknown. The CDR3 has 14 residues. Trimming pared 1 base from V and 1 base from J, leaving 7 bases between. Germline CDR1 reads LNHNV; CDR2 reads YYDKDF (reference sequence). Scientists amplified the TCR beta CDR3 regions from RNA transcripts. RT-PCR with HTBI primers came first, then second-round multiplex PCR. TCRdb ran MiXCR on the multiplex PCR reads and lists one entry per CDR3 protein. The sample lists 1 million to 1.3 million distinct CDR3 sequences; 35% to 40% were seen once. The clonotype comes from an adult man with Graves' hyperthyroidism. Source material: peripheral blood or thyroid tissue (not recorded which). The chain is built from TRBV15 and TRBJ2-5, with a tentative D call TRBD1 (6 bases). CDR3 sequence reads: CATSRGTAQETQYF. DNA of the CDR3: TGTGCCACCAGCAGAGGGACAGCCCAAGAGACCCAGTACTTC. The complete variable domain, with remaining parts taken from reference TRBV15 and TRBJ2-5, reads DAMVIQNPRYQVTQFGKPVTLSCSQTLNHNVMYWYQQKSSQAPKLLFHYYDKDFNNEADTPDNFQSRRPNTSFCFLDIRSPGLGDTAMYLCATSRGTAQETQYFGPGTRLLVL.